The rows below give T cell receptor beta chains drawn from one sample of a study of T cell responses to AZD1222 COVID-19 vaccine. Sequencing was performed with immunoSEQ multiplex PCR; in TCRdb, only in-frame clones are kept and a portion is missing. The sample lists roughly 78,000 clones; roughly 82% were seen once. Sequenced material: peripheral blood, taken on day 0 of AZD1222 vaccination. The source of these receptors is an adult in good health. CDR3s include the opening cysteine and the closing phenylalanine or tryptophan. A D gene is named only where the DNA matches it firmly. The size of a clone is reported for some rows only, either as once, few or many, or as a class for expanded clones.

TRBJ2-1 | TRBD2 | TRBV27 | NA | TGTGCCAGCAGTTTATCTTCGGGGACTAGCGGTTACAATGAGCAGTTCTTC | CASSLSSGTSGYNEQFF
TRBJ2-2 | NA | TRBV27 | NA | TGTGCCAGCAGTTTAGAGGGACTGAACACCGGGGAGCTGTTTTTT | CASSLEGLNTGELFF
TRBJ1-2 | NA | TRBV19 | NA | TGTGCCAGTAGTATAGGGGACCATTCCACGGAGGGCTACACCTTC | CASSIGDHSTEGYTF
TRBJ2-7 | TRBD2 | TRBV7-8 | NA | TGTGCCAGCAACGCCCGGGGGGACGAGCAGTACTTC | CASNARGDEQYF
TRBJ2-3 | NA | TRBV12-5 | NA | TGTGCTAGTGGTGGCTTCGTCGGCCATACGCAGTATTTT | CASGGFVGHTQYF
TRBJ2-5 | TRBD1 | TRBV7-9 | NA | TGTGCCAGCAGCTCCCGGGACAGGGAGTACCAAGAGACCCAGTACTTC | CASSSRDREYQETQYF
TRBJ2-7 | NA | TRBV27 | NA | TGTGCCAGCAGTTTATATCAGGGGTCCTACGAGCAGTACTTC | CASSLYQGSYEQYF
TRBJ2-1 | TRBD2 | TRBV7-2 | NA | TGTGCCAGCAGCTTAGTCGGGACTAGCGCCCTAAATGAGCAGTTCTTC | CASSLVGTSALNEQFF
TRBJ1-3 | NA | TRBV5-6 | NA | TGTGCCAGCAGCCAATCCGGAAGCTCTGGAAACACCATATATTTT | CASSQSGSSGNTIYF
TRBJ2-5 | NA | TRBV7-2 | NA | TGTGCCAGCAGCTTAGGACTTCGAGAGACCCAGTACTTC | CASSLGLRETQYF
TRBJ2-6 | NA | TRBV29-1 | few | TGCAGCGTTGTTACAGCCGGGGCCAACGTCCTGACTTTC | CSVVTAGANVLTF
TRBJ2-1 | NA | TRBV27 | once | TGTGCCAGCAGTTTATCCGGACAGATGAAACAGTTCTTC | CASSLSGQMKQFF
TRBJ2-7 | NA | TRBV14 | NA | TGTGCCAGTTATGAACAGGGCTTGCTCCATTACGAGCAGTACTTC | CASYEQGLLHYEQYF
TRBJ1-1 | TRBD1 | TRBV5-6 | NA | TGTGCCAGCAGCTTCGGGACAGGGGATAGCACTGAAGCTTTCTTT | CASSFGTGDSTEAFF
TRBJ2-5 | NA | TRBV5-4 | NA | TGTGCCAGCTCTCGGGGTTACGAGACCCAGTACTTC | CASSRGYETQYF
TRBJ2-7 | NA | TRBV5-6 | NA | TGTGCCAGCAGCCTAAGCTCCTACGAGCAGTACTTC | CASSLSSYEQYF
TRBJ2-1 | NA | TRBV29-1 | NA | TGCAGCGTCCGACACTACAATGAGCAGTTCTTC | CSVRHYNEQFF
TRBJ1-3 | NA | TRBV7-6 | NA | TGTGCCAGCAGCTTAGCCGGGCTTAGCTCTGGAAACACCATATATTTT | CASSLAGLSSGNTIYF
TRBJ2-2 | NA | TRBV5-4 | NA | TGTGCCAGCAGCCCGGGCGGGACAGCGAACACCGGGGAGCTGTTTTTT | CASSPGGTANTGELFF
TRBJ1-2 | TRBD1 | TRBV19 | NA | TGTGCCAGTAGTAGTAACAGGGGCTCTATCACTAACTATGGCTACACCTTC | CASSSNRGSITNYGYTF
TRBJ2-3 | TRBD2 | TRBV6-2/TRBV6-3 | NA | TGTGCCAGCAGTTACGCGGGAGGTACTTCCAAAAGGGATACGCAGTATTTT | CASSYAGGTSKRDTQYF
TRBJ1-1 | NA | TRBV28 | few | TGTGCCAGCAGTTCTATTTTCGTCAGGCGAGGGACTGAAGCTTTCTTT | CASSSIFVRRGTEAFF
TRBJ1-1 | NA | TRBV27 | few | TGTGCCAGCAGTTTATCTAGGACGGCGGGAGAGCGGTTCTTT | CASSLSRTAGERFF